The next 29 T cell receptor beta chains were all read from a single sample in a study of T cells in Graves' hyperthyroidism and ophthalmopathy. Using RNA transcripts as the source, TCR beta CDR3 regions were amplified. With the HTBI primer set, the TCR CDR3 went through a first round of RT-PCR. TCRdb reprocessed the multiplex PCR reads with MiXCR, giving one entry per CDR3 protein. The sample includes about 640,000 distinct CDR3 sequences, less than 25% of them seen just once. Sequenced input: blood. All receptors come from a man between 25 and 39 years old with Graves' ophthalmopathy.

This clonotype has a single count. The chain recombines TRBV7-9 with TRBJ2-3; weak D call: TRBD2 (6 bases). Deletions cut 11 bases from V and 7 bases from J, with 19 bases between. Germline V CDR1 and CDR2: SEHNR, FQNEAQ (reference sequence). The CDR3 covers 13 residues. CDR3 nucleotide sequence: TGTGCCTACGGGGGAACGGACTCGTATACGCAGTATTTT. This translates into CAYGGTDSYTQYF.

The V and J genes are TRBV28 and TRBJ1-5; D gene unclear. This CDR3 contains 16 residues. Looked up from germline, CDR1 is MDHEN and CDR2 is SYDVKM. Trimming took 3 bases from V and 2 from J, leaving 14 bases between them. The CDR3 bases are TGTGCCAGCAGTTTCATTACCCCAGTCCGCAATCAGCCCCAGCATTTT. Translated, it gives CASSFITPVRNQPQHF. Complete variable domain (other parts from reference TRBV28 and TRBJ1-5): DVKVTQSSRYLVKRTGEKVFLECVQDMDHENMFWYRQDPGLGLRLIYFSYDVKMKEKGDIPEGYSVSREKKERFSLILESASTNQTSMYLCASSFITPVRNQPQHFGDGTRLSIL.

The chain joins TRBV7-8 to TRBJ1-5; TRBD1 might be the D (5 bases). V was shortened by 1 base and J by 2 bases, with 12 bases between the two germline ends. Germline values: CDR1 SGHVS, CDR2 FQNEAQ. The CDR3 has 16 amino acids. CDR3 sequence: CASSLVRGSGNQPQHF. The DNA for the CDR3 is TGTGCCAGCAGCTTAGTTCGGGGGAGCGGCAATCAGCCCCAGCATTTT.

The chain combines TRBV5-1 with TRBJ1-6; maybe TRBD1 (5 bases). The CDR3 length is 13 residues. Germline CDR1 is SGHRS and CDR2 is YFSETQ. The germline V and J ends were trimmed by 6 bases and 7 bases, with 11 bases remaining between them. The CDR3 here is CASNRTPNSPLHF. CDR3 sequence (DNA): TGCGCCAGCAACAGGACCCCGAATTCACCCCTCCACTTT.

This clonotype is a singleton in its sample. The chain joins TRBV7-8 to TRBJ2-7; 7 nucleotides agree with TRBD2. Trimming cost V 5 bases and J 2 bases; bases outside gene matches: 9. The CDR3 length is 15 residues. Germline V gene lookup returns CDR1 SGHVS and CDR2 FQNEAQ. CDR3 nucleotide sequence: TGTGCCAGCAGCCCGCCTCGCGGGAGCCCCTACGAGCAGTACTTC. Translating it yields CASSPPRGSPYEQYF.

V gene TRBV4-2 combines with J gene TRBJ1-1, with 7 bases identical to TRBD1. CDR3 size: 15 residues. Germline V gene data show CDR1 as LGHNA and CDR2 as YNFKEQ. Trimming took 3 bases from V and 5 from J; bases not matched to a gene: 9. The CDR3 protein is CASSQMDRLGTEAFF. For the CDR3, the DNA is TGTGCCAGCAGCCAGATGGACAGGTTAGGGACTGAAGCTTTCTTT.

V and J are TRBV14 and TRBJ2-5; 10 bases match TRBD2. V dropped 4 bases and J dropped 5; count of bases not matched to a gene: 10. CDR3 length: 16 amino acids. CDR1 is SGHDN, CDR2 FVKESK, per germline. The CDR3 DNA sequence: TGTGCCAGCAGCCCCCCTAGCGGGAGTCCCCGGGAGACCCAGTACTTC. Translation: CASSPPSGSPRETQYF.

This clonotype was seen ten or more times. The V call is TRBV6-2 or TRBV6-3, the J call TRBJ2-7, with 8 bases that match TRBD1. Trimming cost V 8 bases and J 0 bases; bases outside gene matches: 9. Germline CDR1 and CDR2: MNHEY and SVGEGT. The CDR3 has 15 amino acids. The CDR3 loop reads CASVGAGTGSYEQYF. The CDR3 bases are TGTGCCAGCGTGGGGGCCGGGACAGGCTCCTACGAGCAGTACTTC.

This clonotype was seen a few times. V and J are TRBV15 and TRBJ2-7, with no clear D. Germline V gene data show CDR1 as LNHNV and CDR2 as YYDKDF (reference sequence). Between the trimmed V and J ends, which lost 5 bases and 4 bases, there was a span of 18 bases. The CDR3 is made up of 15 amino acids. CDR3 amino acids: CATSSSSGLGYEQYF. The CDR3 DNA is TGTGCCACCAGCTCGTCGTCCGGTCTTGGGTACGAGCAGTACTTC.

The sample holds a few counts of this clonotype. The chain couples TRBV2 to TRBJ2-1, with TRBD1 as a possible D gene (5 bases). Germline values: CDR1 SNHLY, CDR2 FYNNEI. CDR3 length equals 13 residues. V dropped 7 bases and J dropped 8 bases, with 15 bases sitting between them. The CDR3 protein is CASNSGLRDEQFF. The CDR3 nucleotides read TGTGCCAGCAACTCAGGGCTTAGGGATGAGCAGTTCTTC.

This clonotype has just a few counts. The chain uses TRBV10-2 and TRBJ2-2; 12 bases are shared with TRBD1. J gave up 3 bases and V 6 bases, and 11 bases lay outside the gene matches. The CDR3 loop spans 18 amino acids. Germline V gene sequence: CDR1 WSHSY, CDR2 SAAADI. The DNA for the CDR3 is TGCGCCAGCAGGCAACCGGGACAGGGGGCGAGTTACACCGGGGAGCTGTTTTTT. Protein sequence: CASRQPGQGASYTGELFF.

This rearrangement joins TRBV7-9 to TRBJ2-7; maybe TRBD1 (5 bases). Germline assignment: CDR1 SEHNR and CDR2 FQNEAQ (reference sequence). The CDR3 is made up of 13 amino acids. The V and J ends lost 7 bases and 3 bases respectively, with 13 bases between them. CDR3 bases: TGTGCCAGCACCACACAGGTGTTCTACGAGCAGTACTTC. Translated, it gives CASTTQVFYEQYF.

This clonotype was counted between two and nine times. V gene TRBV15 combines with J gene TRBJ2-2; 8 positions agree with TRBD1. This CDR3 is 19 amino acids long. J gave up 0 bases and V 0 bases, and 9 bases lay outside the gene matches. Germline V gene data show CDR1 as LNHNV and CDR2 as YYDKDF (reference sequence). This CDR3 reads CATSRDLLTGVSNTGELFF. The CDR3 DNA reads TGTGCCACCAGCAGAGATCTCCTGACAGGGGTTTCGAACACCGGGGAGCTGTTTTTT.

This clonotype was found a few times. This sequence joins TRBV9 and TRBJ1-4, with a tentative D call TRBD1 (6 bases). The ends were cut back, 2 bases at V and 7 bases at J, with 15 bases in the middle. CDR1 SGDLS and CDR2 YYNGEE come from the germline V gene. The CDR3 runs 15 residues. CDR3 residues: CASSVGGLRGEKLFF. The CDR3 nucleotides read TGTGCCAGCAGCGTCGGGGGCTTAAGGGGTGAAAAACTGTTTTTT.

The J gene is TRBJ2-7, the V gene TRBV6-1, with TRBD2 matching over 11 bases. CDR3 length: 13 amino acids. The ends lost 8 bases at V and 5 bases at J; junction bases unmatched: 5. CDR1 and CDR2 (germline): MNHNS, SASEGT. In DNA form, the CDR3 reads TGTGCCAGCTGGGAGGGACTAGCGGACGAGCAGTACTTC. Translation gives CASWEGLADEQYF.

This clonotype occurred a few times. The chain carries TRBV7-9 and TRBJ1-1; D is perhaps TRBD1 (6 bases). Germline V gives CDR1 SEHNR, CDR2 FQNEAQ (reference sequence). The CDR3 sequence is 13 residues long. V gave up 4 bases and J gave up 3 bases, with 9 bases separating them. The CDR3 reads CASSSRTDTEAFF. The CDR3 region has the DNA TGTGCCAGCAGCTCCCGGACAGACACTGAAGCTTTCTTT.

Only a few counts were recorded for this clonotype. The chain employs TRBV28 and TRBJ1-1; 9 bases are a match to TRBD1. With 4 bases clipped from V and 1 base from J, the junction kept 10 bases outside the gene matches. This CDR3 is 17 amino acids long. CDR1 is MDHEN and CDR2 is SYDVKM in the germline V gene. CDR3 nucleotide sequence: TGTGCCAGCAGTTCTCCGGGGACAGGGCTGTGGAACACTGAAGCTTTCTTT. This encodes CASSSPGTGLWNTEAFF.

This clonotype was picked up a small number of times. This chain uses TRBV4-1 with TRBJ2-3, with 10 positions matching TRBD2. The junction had 6 bases not matched to a gene; V was cut back by 0 bases and J by 6 bases. The CDR3 is made up of 16 amino acids. Germline-derived CDR1 and CDR2 are MGHRA and YSYEKL. The CDR3, as DNA: TGCGCCAGCAGCCAAGATCCCCTAGCGGGAGTGGATACGCAGTATTTT. Its protein product is CASSQDPLAGVDTQYF.

This clonotype was counted ten times or more. The chain joins TRBV30 to TRBJ2-2, with a possible D match to TRBD1 (6 bases). V was pared by 5 bases and J by 0 bases, with 10 bases between. CDR3 length: 14 amino acids. The germline CDR1 and CDR2 sequences are GTSNPN and SVGIG (reference sequence). CDR3 protein: CAWGRGANTGELFF. CDR3 nucleotide sequence: TGTGCCTGGGGCAGGGGCGCGAACACCGGGGAGCTGTTTTTT.

The V call is TRBV7-2, the J call TRBJ2-3, with no clear D. The germline V gene encodes CDR1 SGHTA and CDR2 FQGNSA. The V gene lost 5 bases and the J gene lost 6 bases, with 12 bases spanning the gap. This CDR3 contains 13 residues. In DNA, the CDR3 is TGTGCCAGCAGCGGCGGTGTTCTTGATACGCAGTATTTT. Its translation: CASSGGVLDTQYF.

This chain connects TRBV27 to TRBJ2-3, with 8 bases lining up with TRBD1. The CDR3 runs 15 residues. Germline V gene lookup returns CDR1 MNHEY and CDR2 SMNVEV (reference sequence). Trimming cost V 6 bases and J 4 bases; bases outside gene matches: 9. CDR3 region: CASSLTGDGSDTQYF. The CDR3 nucleotides are TGTGCCAGCAGCCTGACAGGGGATGGTTCAGATACGCAGTATTTT.

This clonotype has more than one count but fewer than ten. The junction departs from germline at one end; a sequencing error may be responsible. J is TRBJ2-7 and V is TRBV6-2 or TRBV6-3; 9 bases are shared with TRBD2. The CDR3 sequence is 15 residues long. CDR1 MNHEY and CDR2 SVGEGT come from the germline V gene. This CDR3 is CASSSGLAGAYKQYF. The CDR3 DNA reads as TGTGCCAGCAGTTCGGGACTAGCCGGGGCCTACAAGCAGTACTTC.

DNA for the CDR3: TGTGCCAGCAGTTACTCGAGTCCCAATAACTATGGCTACACCTTC. This sequence encodes CASSYSSPNNYGYTF. This rearrangement joins TRBV6-2 or TRBV6-3 to TRBJ1-2, with D unclear. CDR1 MNHEY and CDR2 SVGEGT come from the germline V gene. Trimming removed 0 bases from V and 1 base from J, with 9 bases in between. The CDR3 has 15 amino acids.

This clonotype was observed a few times. V and J are TRBV4-1 and TRBJ2-3, with a weak D call TRBD2 (5 bases). Trimming pared 1 base from V and 1 base from J, leaving 12 bases between. This CDR3 region has 16 residues. Germline V lookup: CDR1 MGHRA, CDR2 YSYEKL. In DNA, the CDR3 is TGCGCCAGCAGCCAAGGTTTCAGCGGAGGCACAGATACGCAGTATTTT. Translating it yields CASSQGFSGGTDTQYF.

There are a few counts of this clonotype. V usage is TRBV7-9 and J usage is TRBJ1-1; 8 bases fit TRBD1. CDR3 length: 12 amino acids. V was pared by 5 bases and J by 7 bases, with 3 bases of the junction left unmatched. From germline, CDR1 is SEHNR and CDR2 FQNEAQ (reference sequence). CDR3 sequence reads: CASSVDRVEAFF. The CDR3 DNA sequence: TGTGCCAGCAGCGTGGACAGGGTTGAAGCTTTCTTT.

This clonotype showed up many times. The chain links TRBV28 to TRBJ1-2, with D maybe TRBD1 (5 bases). The V end was cut by 6 bases, the J end by 3 bases, with 17 bases between. Germline V gives CDR1 MDHEN, CDR2 SYDVKM. The CDR3 is 15 residues long. Written as DNA, the CDR3 is TGTGCCAGCAGCCGACGGGGACGGGCGGACTATGGCTACACCTTC. Translated: CASSRRGRADYGYTF.

This clonotype was detected only a few times. V usage is TRBV20-1 and J usage is TRBJ1-4; perhaps TRBD1 as D (6 bases). CDR3 size: 15 residues. From germline, CDR1 is DFQATT and CDR2 SNEGSKA (reference sequence). V was shortened by 0 bases and J by 6 bases, with 14 bases between the two germline ends. The CDR3 sequence is CSARDPGGRYEKLFF. CDR3 coding DNA: TGCAGTGCTAGAGACCCCGGGGGGCGATATGAAAAACTGTTTTTT.

The J gene is TRBJ2-3, the V gene TRBV5-4; TRBD2 matches 14 bases. The germline gives CDR1 SGHNT, CDR2 YYREEE (reference sequence). V lost 2 bases, J lost 6 bases, and 5 bases stayed unmatched. The CDR3 has 16 residues. CDR3 residues: CASSLGTSGSWDTQYF. The CDR3 coding sequence is TGTGCCAGCAGCTTAGGGACTAGCGGGAGTTGGGATACGCAGTATTTT.

Details on this clonotype: Because it lacks the conserved phenylalanine or tryptophan at the end, this CDR3 is likely a read error. The CDR3 protein is CASSSERPKNIQYL. CDR3 bases: TGTGCCAGCAGCTCCGAACGGCCCAAAAACATTCAGTACCTC. The chain links TRBV11-2 to TRBJ2-4; D gene unclear. Deletions cut 4 bases from V and 2 bases from J, with 9 bases between. The CDR3 length is 14 residues. Germline V gene lookup returns CDR1 SGHAT and CDR2 FQNNGV.